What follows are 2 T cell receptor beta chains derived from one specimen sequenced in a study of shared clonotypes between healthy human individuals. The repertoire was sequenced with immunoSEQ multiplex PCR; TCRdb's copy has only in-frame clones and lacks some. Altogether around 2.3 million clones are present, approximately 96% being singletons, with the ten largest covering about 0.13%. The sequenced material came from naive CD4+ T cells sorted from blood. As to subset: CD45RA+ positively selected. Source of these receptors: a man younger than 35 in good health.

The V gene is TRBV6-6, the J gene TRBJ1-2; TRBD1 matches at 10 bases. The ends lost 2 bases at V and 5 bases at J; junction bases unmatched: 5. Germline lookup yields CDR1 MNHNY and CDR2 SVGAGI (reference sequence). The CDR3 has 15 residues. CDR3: CASSYTGQGWYGYTF. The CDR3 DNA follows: TGTGCCAGCAGTTACACGGGACAGGGGTGGTATGGCTACACCTTC.

CDR3 region: CASGGQYTDTQYF. The DNA for the CDR3 is TGTGCCAGCGGTGGACAGTACACAGATACGCAGTATTTT. V is TRBV2 and J is TRBJ2-3; maybe TRBD1 (6 bases). CDR3 size: 13 residues. Per the germline V gene, CDR1 is SNHLY and CDR2 is FYNNEI. V lost 8 bases and J 2 bases, leaving 11 bases between the germline ends. The full variable domain, its missing parts supplied by reference TRBV2 and TRBJ2-3, is EPEVTQTPSHQVTQMGQEVILRCVPISNHLYFYWYRQILGQKVEFLVSFYNNEISEKSEIFDDQFSVERPDGSNFTLKIRSTKLEDSAMYFCASGGQYTDTQYFGPGTRLTVL.